This T cell receptor beta chain was observed in a study of CD8+ T cells in alopecia areata. In the study overall: Treated patients were scored for severity by percent of scalp affected. General study points: Under tofacitinib, numerous expanded lesional clonotypes remained detectable in scalp and blood.

Treatment of the sample: oral pan-JAK inhibitor, 5-10 mg twice daily. Alopecia areata patients had lesional scalp punch biopsies and peripheral blood taken from them. CDR1 is MNHNS, CDR2 SASEGT, per germline. The CDR3 has 15 amino acids. cDNA reverse transcribed from extracted RNA served as the sequencing template. The method was immunoSEQ multiplex PCR; TCRdb's version includes in-frame clones alone and lacks a portion of them. There are over 150,000 clones in the sample; 58% occur only once, and 5.5% lies in the top ten. This clone was detected only a few times. The antigen is not known. The clonotype originates from a human donor with alopecia areata. This rearrangement joins TRBV6-1 to TRBJ2-5; 7 bases match TRBD2. The J call may not be correct, given that the DNA end is closer to TRBJ2-7. The sample was CD4+ T cells sorted from blood, taken at week 24, from a patient treated with tofacitinib. CDR3 DNA: TGTGCCAGCAGTTTTCGGCGCGGGGGCTCCTACGAGCAGTACTTC. This gives the protein CASSFRRGGSYEQYF.